These 15 T cell receptor beta chains share one sample of origin, sequenced in a study of CD8+CD57+ T cells in acquired aplastic anemia. All patients picked for sequencing had shown, by flow cytometry, an expansion of CD8+CD57+ cells. The TCR beta profiling, which covered VDJ combination and CDR3 sequence, was carried out using genomic DNA as the template. A single record per CDR3 protein comes from TCRdb applying MiXCR to the reads. The table has fewer than 250,000 distinct CDR3 sequences, under 55% seen once; the top ten hold roughly 21%. The source material was sorted CD4+, CD8+, or CD8+CD57+ T cells (not recorded which) from PBMCs. Receptors were obtained from a human donor with aplastic anemia.

To note about this clonotype: Just one base apart from a much larger clone, this may be a read error. This chain uses TRBV5-6 with TRBJ2-1; no clear D. The CDR3 runs 12 residues. CDR1 is SGHDT and CDR2 is YYEEEE in the germline V gene. Written as DNA, the CDR3 is TGTGCCGGCAGCTGGGATTACAATGAGCAGTTCTTC. Its translation is CAGSWDYNEQFF. The full variable domain, rest sourced from reference TRBV5-6 and TRBJ2-1, is DAGVTQSPTHLIKTRGQQVTLRCSPKSGHDTVSWYQQALGQGPQFIFQYYEEEERQRGNFPDRFSGHQFPNYSSELNVNALLLGDSALYLCAGSWDYNEQFFGPGTRLTVL.

V gene TRBV10-3 combines with J gene TRBJ1-1; no definite D call. The CDR3 has 15 residues. Germline CDR1 reads ENHRY; CDR2 reads SYGVKD. Trimming shortened V by 5 bases and J by 1 base, and 14 bases separated the two germline ends. CDR3 nucleotides: TGTGCCATCAGTCCCCCGGGTGGAGGGAACACTGAAGCTTTCTTT. Protein sequence: CAISPPGGGNTEAFF.

The V call is TRBV10-2, the J call TRBJ2-3; D ambiguous. This CDR3 has 14 residues. The V end was cut by 4 bases, the J end by 2 bases, with 10 bases between. Germline lookup yields CDR1 WSHSY and CDR2 SAAADI. CDR3 in DNA: TGCGCCAGCAGTGTCGGATCGATCACAGATACGCAGTATTTT. Encoded protein: CASSVGSITDTQYF.

As regards this clonotype: Given a much more abundant clone one base away, this may be a read error. The CDR3 region has the DNA TGTGCCAGCAGCTTAGAGGGGGCAGGGACCCAGTACTTC. Translation: CASSLEGAGTQYF. This rearrangement joins TRBV19 to TRBJ2-5; 7 positions match TRBD1. The CDR3 totals 13 residues. The V gene's germline CDR1 is LNHDA and CDR2 SQIVND (reference sequence). V shed 9 bases, J shed 7 bases, and the junction held 11 bases outside the gene matches. The variable domain in full, with the rest retrieved from reference TRBV19 and TRBJ2-5, is DGGITQSPKYLFRKEGQNVTLSCEQNLNHDAMYWYRQDPGQGLRLIYYSQIVNDFQKGDIAEGYSVSREKKESFPLTVTSAQKNPTAFYLCASSLEGAGTQYFGPGTRLLVL.

This rearrangement joins TRBV29-1 to TRBJ2-5; 8 positions match TRBD1. The CDR3 is made up of 13 amino acids. CDR1 SQVTM and CDR2 ANQGSEA come from the germline V gene. V was pared by 6 bases and J by 5 bases, with 8 bases of the junction left unmatched. The CDR3 sequence: CSVDRDGRETQYF. CDR3 nucleotides: TGCAGCGTGGACAGGGACGGTAGGGAGACCCAGTACTTC. Drawing the rest from reference TRBV29-1 and TRBJ2-5, the complete variable domain is SAVISQKPSRDICQRGTSLTIQCQVDSQVTMMFWYRQQPGQSLTLIATANQGSEATYESGFVIDKFPISRPNLTFSTLTVSNMSPEDSSIYLCSVDRDGRETQYFGPGTRLLVL.

This clonotype appeared a few times. The rearrangement links TRBV18 to TRBJ2-7; no clear D gene. The CDR3 covers 13 residues. CDR1 and CDR2 (germline): KGHSH, LQKENI. V lost 0 bases and J lost 6, with 9 bases in between. CDR3 amino acids: CASSPPQTSEQYF. CDR3 DNA: TGTGCCAGCTCACCACCCCAGACGAGCGAGCAGTACTTC.

The CDR3 is CSARQGTGGQYEQYF. DNA of the CDR3: TGCAGTGCTAGACAAGGAACGGGGGGGCAATACGAGCAGTACTTC. The chain links TRBV20-1 to TRBJ2-7; TRBD2 aligns across 8 bases. CDR1 is DFQATT, CDR2 SNEGSKA, per germline (reference sequence). The trim removed 2 bases at V and 4 bases at J, leaving 10 bases unmatched. The CDR3 loop spans 15 amino acids.

The V call is TRBV4-2, the J call TRBJ1-6, with D possibly matching TRBD1 (6 bases). The CDR3 sequence is 14 residues long. Germline V lookup: CDR1 LGHNA, CDR2 YNFKEQ. Trimming removed 0 bases from V and 11 bases from J, with 11 bases in between. DNA of the CDR3: TGTGCCAGCAGCCAAGAGTCCACAGGGCCACCCCTCCACTTT. It codes for CASSQESTGPPLHF.

There are many counts of this clonotype. V usage is TRBV5-1 and J usage is TRBJ2-1; 7 nucleotides agree with TRBD2. The CDR3 has 17 amino acids. V shed 4 bases, J shed 0 bases, and the junction held 10 bases outside the gene matches. Germline V CDR1 and CDR2: SGHRS, YFSETQ. This CDR3 reads CASSLTLTSHSYNEQFF. The CDR3 region has the DNA TGCGCCAGCAGCCTGACCCTGACTAGCCACTCCTACAATGAGCAGTTCTTC.

The chain carries TRBV4-1 and TRBJ1-2, with D possibly TRBD1 on 6 matching bases. There are 14 residues in the CDR3. Germline V gives CDR1 MGHRA, CDR2 YSYEKL. The V and J ends lost 2 bases and 5 bases respectively, with 12 bases between them. As DNA, the CDR3 is TGCGCCAGCAGCCAACCTGGGACACCATATGGCTACACCTTC. This codes for CASSQPGTPYGYTF.

The rearrangement links TRBV5-8 to TRBJ1-5; TRBD1 matches at 7 bases. The CDR3 is 16 residues long. Per germline, CDR1 SGHTS and CDR2 YDEGEE. The V segment lost 6 bases and the J segment 2 bases; nucleotides outside the gene matches: 11. The CDR3 sequence: CASTRRGPEGNQPQHF. CDR3 DNA sequence: TGTGCCAGCACCAGGAGGGGGCCGGAAGGCAATCAGCCCCAGCATTTT. Combining the CDR3 with reference TRBV5-8 and TRBJ1-5 gives the whole variable domain EAGVTQSPTHLIKTRGQQATLRCSPISGHTSVYWYQQALGLGLQFLLWYDEGEERNRGNFPPRFSGRQFPNYSSELNVNALELEDSALYLCASTRRGPEGNQPQHFGDGTRLSIL.

This clonotype showed up many times. The chain joins TRBV4-1 to TRBJ1-2; perhaps TRBD1 as D (6 bases). CDR3 size: 14 residues. Trimming removed 1 base at V and 4 bases at J, with 10 bases between. Germline lookup yields CDR1 MGHRA and CDR2 YSYEKL. In nucleotides, the CDR3 is TGCGCCAGCAGCCAAGGAGGGGGGATCTATGGCTACACCTTC. It yields the protein CASSQGGGIYGYTF.

The sample holds many counts of this clonotype. The chain joins TRBV6-5 to TRBJ2-5; 9 bases agree with TRBD2. CDR1 MNHEY and CDR2 SVGAGI come from the germline V gene. The junction had 9 bases not matched to a gene; V was cut back by 6 bases and J by 4 bases. This CDR3 is 15 amino acids long. The CDR3 region has the DNA TGTGCCAGCAGACGGAGTCCAGCGGGGGGAGAGACCCAGTACTTC. Translated, it gives CASRRSPAGGETQYF.

The chain links TRBV9 to TRBJ2-7; 7 bases map to TRBD1. Germline values: CDR1 SGDLS, CDR2 YYNGEE. The CDR3 runs 14 residues. Trimming cost V 3 bases and J 2 bases; bases outside gene matches: 5. CDR3 in DNA: TGTGCCAGCAGCGCCGGGACAGAAACCTACGAGCAGTACTTC. This translates into CASSAGTETYEQYF.

The rearrangement uses TRBV7-2 and TRBJ2-5; D ambiguous. CDR1 and CDR2 (germline): SGHTA, FQGNSA. Between the trimmed V and J ends, which lost 5 bases and 4 bases, there was a span of 14 bases. The CDR3 loop spans 14 amino acids. The CDR3 DNA sequence: TGTGCCAGCAGCCCTCCCCCACACTCAGAGACCCAGTACTTC. This translates into CASSPPPHSETQYF.